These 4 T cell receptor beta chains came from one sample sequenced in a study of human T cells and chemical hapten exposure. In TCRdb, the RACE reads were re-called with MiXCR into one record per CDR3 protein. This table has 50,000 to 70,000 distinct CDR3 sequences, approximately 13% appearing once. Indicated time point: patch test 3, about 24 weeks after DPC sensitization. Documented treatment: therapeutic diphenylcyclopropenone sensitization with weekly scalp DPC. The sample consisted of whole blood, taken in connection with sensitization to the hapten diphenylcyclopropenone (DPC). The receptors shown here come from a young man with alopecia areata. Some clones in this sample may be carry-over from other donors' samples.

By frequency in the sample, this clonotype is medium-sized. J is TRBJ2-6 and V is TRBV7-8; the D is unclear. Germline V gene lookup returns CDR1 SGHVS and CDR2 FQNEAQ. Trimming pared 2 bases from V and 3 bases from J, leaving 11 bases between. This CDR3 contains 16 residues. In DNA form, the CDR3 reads TGTGCCAGCAGCTTAAGGAATGGGGATGGGGCCAACGTCCTGACTTTC. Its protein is CASSLRNGDGANVLTF.

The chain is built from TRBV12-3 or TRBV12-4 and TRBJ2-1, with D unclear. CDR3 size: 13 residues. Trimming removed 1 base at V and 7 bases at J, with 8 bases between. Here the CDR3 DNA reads TGTGCCAGCAGTTTAGTGGCCACGAATGAGCAGTTCTTC. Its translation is CASSLVATNEQFF.

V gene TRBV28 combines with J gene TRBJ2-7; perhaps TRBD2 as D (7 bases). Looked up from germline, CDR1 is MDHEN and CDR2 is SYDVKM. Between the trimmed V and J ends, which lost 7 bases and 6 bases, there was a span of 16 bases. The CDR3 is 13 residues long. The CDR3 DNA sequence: TGTGCCAGCAACCTCCCGGGGGGCAGCGAGCAGTACTTC. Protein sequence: CASNLPGGSEQYF.

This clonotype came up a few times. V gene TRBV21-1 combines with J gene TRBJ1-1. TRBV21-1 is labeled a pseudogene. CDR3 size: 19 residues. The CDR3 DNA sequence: TGTGCCAGCAGCAAAGCGCTGCATTCAGGGGAGGGGATGAACACTGAAGCTTTCTTT. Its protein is CASSKALHSGEGMNTEAFF.